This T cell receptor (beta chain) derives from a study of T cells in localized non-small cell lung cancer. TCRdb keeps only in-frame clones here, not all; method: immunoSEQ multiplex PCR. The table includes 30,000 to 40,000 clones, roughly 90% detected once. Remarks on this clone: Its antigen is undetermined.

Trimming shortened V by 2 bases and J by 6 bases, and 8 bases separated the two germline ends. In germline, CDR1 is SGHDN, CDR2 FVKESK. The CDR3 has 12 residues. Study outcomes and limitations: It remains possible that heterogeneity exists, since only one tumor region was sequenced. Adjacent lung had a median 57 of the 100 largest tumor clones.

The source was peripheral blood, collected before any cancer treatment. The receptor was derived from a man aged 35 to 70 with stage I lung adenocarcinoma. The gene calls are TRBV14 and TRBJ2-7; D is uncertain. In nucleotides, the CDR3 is TGTGCCAGCAGCCAAAGTTACGCCGAGCAGTACTTC. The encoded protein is CASSQSYAEQYF. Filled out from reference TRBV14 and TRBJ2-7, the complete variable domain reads EAGVTQFPSHSVIEKGQTVTLRCDPISGHDNLYWYRRVMGKEIKFLLHFVKESKQDESGMPNNRFLAERTGGTYSTLKVQPAELEDSGVYFCASSQSYAEQYFGPGTRLTVT.